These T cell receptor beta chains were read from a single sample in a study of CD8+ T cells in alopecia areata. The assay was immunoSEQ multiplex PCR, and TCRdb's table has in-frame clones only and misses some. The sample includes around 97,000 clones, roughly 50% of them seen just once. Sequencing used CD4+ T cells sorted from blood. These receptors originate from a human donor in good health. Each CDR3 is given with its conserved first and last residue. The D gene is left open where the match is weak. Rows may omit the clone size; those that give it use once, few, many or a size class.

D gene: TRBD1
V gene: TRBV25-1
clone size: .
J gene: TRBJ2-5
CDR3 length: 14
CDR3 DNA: TGTGCCAGCAGTGCCCGACAGGGGCAAGAGACCCAGTACTTC
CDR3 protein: CASSARQGQETQYF

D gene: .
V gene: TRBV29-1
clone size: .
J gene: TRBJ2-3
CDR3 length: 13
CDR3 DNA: TGCAGCGTTGGGGAAGCGGTTGGGGATACGCAGTATTTT
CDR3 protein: CSVGEAVGDTQYF

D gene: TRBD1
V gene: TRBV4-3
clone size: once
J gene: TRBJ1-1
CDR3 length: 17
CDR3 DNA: TGCGCCAGCAGCCAAGATCCCCGGACAGGGTGGTACACTGAAGCTTTCTTT
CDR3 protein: CASSQDPRTGWYTEAFF

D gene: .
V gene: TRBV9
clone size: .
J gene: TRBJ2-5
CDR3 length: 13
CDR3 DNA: TGTGCCAGCAGCGTAGATCTCCAAGAGACCCAGTACTTC
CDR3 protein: CASSVDLQETQYF

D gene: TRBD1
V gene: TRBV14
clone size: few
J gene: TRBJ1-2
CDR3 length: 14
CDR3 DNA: TGTGCCAGCAGCCAAGAGGACAGGGGGATTGGCTACACCTTC
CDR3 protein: CASSQEDRGIGYTF

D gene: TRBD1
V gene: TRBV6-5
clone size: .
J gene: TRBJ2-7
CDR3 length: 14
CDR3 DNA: TGTGCCAGCAGTTGGCAGGGGGTCATTGGGGAGCAGTACTTC
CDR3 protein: CASSWQGVIGEQYF

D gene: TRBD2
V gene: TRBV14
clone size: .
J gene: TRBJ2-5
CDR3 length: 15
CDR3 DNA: TGTGCCAGCAGCCCGATAGCGGGGGGAGCCGAGACCCAGTACTTC
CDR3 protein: CASSPIAGGAETQYF

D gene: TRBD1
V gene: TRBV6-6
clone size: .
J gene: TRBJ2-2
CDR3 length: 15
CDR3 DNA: TGTGCCAGCAGACCCCTGGGACAGGGCGCCGGGGAGCTGTTTTTT
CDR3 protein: CASRPLGQGAGELFF

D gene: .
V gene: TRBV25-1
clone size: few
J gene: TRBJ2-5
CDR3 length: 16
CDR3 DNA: TGTGCCAGCAGTGAATGGGCCCGAAGGGGAGGAGAGACCCAGTACTTC
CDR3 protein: CASSEWARRGGETQYF

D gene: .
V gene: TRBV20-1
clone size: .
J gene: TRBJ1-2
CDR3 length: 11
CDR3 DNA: TGCAGTGCCTCGGGGAACTATGGCTACACCTTC
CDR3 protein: CSASGNYGYTF

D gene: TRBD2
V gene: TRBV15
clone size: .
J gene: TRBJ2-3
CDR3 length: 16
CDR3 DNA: TGTGCCACCAGCAGTTTTTTCGCGGGGGTCACAGATACGCAGTATTTT
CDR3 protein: CATSSFFAGVTDTQYF

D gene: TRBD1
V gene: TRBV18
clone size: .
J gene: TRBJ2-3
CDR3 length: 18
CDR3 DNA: TGTGCCAGCTCACCGAACCAAGCGGGACAGGGAAACACAGATACGCAGTATTTT
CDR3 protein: CASSPNQAGQGNTDTQYF

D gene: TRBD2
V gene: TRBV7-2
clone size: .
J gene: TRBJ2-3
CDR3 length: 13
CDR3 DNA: TGTGCCAGCAGCAGCGACCTGGCGGGGGGGCAGTATTTT
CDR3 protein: CASSSDLAGGQYF

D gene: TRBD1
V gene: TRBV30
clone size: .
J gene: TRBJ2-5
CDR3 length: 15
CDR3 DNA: TGTGCCTGGAGCGGTGACAGGGAAGGGTCAGAGACCCAGTACTTC
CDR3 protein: CAWSGDREGSETQYF

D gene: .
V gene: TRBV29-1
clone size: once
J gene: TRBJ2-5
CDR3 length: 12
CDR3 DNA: TGCAGCGTCCGGACGTACCAAGAGACCCAGTACTTC
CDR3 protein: CSVRTYQETQYF

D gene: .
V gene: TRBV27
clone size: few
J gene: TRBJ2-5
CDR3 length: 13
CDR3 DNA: TGTGCCAGCAGTCATAACTATGAAGAGACCCAGTACTTC
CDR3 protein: CASSHNYEETQYF

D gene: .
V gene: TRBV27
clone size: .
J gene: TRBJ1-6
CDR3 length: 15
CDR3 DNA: TGTGCCAGCAGTTTCTACAGGGATAGTAATTCACCCCTCCACTTT
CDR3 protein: CASSFYRDSNSPLHF

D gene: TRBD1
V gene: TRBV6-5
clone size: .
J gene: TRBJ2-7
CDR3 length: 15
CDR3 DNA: TGTGCCAGCAGTTACGGGGGACAGGGCCTCTACGAGCAGTACTTC
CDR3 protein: CASSYGGQGLYEQYF

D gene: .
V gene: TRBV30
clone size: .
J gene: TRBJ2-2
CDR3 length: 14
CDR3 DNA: TGTGCCTGGAGTGTTTGGGTGAACACCGGGGAGCTGTTTTTT
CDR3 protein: CAWSVWVNTGELFF

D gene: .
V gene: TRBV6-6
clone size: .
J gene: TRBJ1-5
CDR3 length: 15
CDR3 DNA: TGTGCCAGCAGTTACGCGCAGGGGCCGAATCAGCCCCAGCATTTT
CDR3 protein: CASSYAQGPNQPQHF

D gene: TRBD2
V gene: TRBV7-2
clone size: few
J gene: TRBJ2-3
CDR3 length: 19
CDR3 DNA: TGTGCCAGCAGCTTAGTGGGACTAGCGGGGGGGGACTTCACAGATACGCAGTATTTT
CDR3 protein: CASSLVGLAGGDFTDTQYF

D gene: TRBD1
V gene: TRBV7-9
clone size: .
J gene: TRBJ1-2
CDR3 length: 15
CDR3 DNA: TGTGCCAGCAGCTTAGGGGACAGGGGGACGGATGGCTACACCTTC
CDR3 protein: CASSLGDRGTDGYTF

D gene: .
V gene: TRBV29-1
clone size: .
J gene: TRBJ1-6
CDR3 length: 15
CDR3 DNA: TGCAGCGTTGCCCGTGAAGCAGGAGGAAATTCACCCCTCCACTTT
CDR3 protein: CSVAREAGGNSPLHF

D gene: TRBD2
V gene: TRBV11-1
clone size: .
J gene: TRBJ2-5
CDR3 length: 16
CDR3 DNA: TGTGCCAGCAGCCCGACCTGGACTAGCCTCGCGGAGACCCAGTACTTC
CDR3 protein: CASSPTWTSLAETQYF

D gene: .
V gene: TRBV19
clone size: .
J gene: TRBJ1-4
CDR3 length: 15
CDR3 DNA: TGTGCCAGTAGTATAGGCCGAACAACTAATGAAAAACTGTTTTTT
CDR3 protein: CASSIGRTTNEKLFF

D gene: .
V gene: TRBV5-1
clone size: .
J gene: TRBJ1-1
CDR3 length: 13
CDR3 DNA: TGCGCCAGCAGTGGCGAAGGGTTCACTGAAGCTTTCTTT
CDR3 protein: CASSGEGFTEAFF

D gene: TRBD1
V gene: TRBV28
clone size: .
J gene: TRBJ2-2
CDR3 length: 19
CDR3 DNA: TGTGCCAGCAGCTCAGGGGGACAGGGGGCGCCTGGGTTCGCCGGGGAGCTGTTTTTT
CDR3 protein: CASSSGGQGAPGFAGELFF

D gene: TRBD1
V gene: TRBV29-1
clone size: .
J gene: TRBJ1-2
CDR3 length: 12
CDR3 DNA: TGCAGCGCCGACAGGGAGGTGCTCGGCTACACCTTC
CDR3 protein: CSADREVLGYTF

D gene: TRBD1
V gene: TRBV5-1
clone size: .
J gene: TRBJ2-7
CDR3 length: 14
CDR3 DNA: TGCGCCAGCAGCTGGGACAGGGCGACCTACGAGCAGTACTTC
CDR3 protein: CASSWDRATYEQYF

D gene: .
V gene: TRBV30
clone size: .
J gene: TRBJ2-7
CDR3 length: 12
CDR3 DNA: TGTGCCTGGAGTACCGCAGGCTCCGAGCAGTACTTC
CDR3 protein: CAWSTAGSEQYF

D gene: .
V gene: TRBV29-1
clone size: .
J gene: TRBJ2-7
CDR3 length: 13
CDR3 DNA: TGCAGCGTCTCCGGGACGGTGACCTACGAGCAGTACTTC
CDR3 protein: CSVSGTVTYEQYF

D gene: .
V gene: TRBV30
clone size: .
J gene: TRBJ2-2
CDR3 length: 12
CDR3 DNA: TGTGCCTGGAGTCGCAGAGGGGTGGAGCTGTTTTTT
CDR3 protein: CAWSRRGVELFF

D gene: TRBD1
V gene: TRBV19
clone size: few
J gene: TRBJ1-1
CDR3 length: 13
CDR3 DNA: TGTGCCAGTAGTAGGGGACAGCACACTGAAGCTTTCTTT
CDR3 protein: CASSRGQHTEAFF

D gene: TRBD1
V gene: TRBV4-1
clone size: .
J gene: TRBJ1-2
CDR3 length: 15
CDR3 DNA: TGCGCCAGCAGCCCAGGCTACAGGGGTGGATATGGCTACACCTTC
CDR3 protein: CASSPGYRGGYGYTF

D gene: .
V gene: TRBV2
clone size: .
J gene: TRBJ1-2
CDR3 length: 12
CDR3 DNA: TGTGCCAGCAAGATAGACGTCTATGGCTACACCTTC
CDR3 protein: CASKIDVYGYTF

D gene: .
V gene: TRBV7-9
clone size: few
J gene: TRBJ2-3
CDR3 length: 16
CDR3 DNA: TGTGCCAGCAGCTCAAACACGGAAGGGGACACAGATACGCAGTATTTT
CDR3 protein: CASSSNTEGDTDTQYF

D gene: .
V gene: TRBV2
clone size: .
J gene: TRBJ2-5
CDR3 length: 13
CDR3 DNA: TGTGCCACCTCAACGGGCTACTACGAGACCCAGTACTTC
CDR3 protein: CATSTGYYETQYF

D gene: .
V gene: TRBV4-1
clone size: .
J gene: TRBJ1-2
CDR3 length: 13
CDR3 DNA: TGCGCCAGCAGCCAGGGCGACATACGGGGCTACACCTTC
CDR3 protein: CASSQGDIRGYTF

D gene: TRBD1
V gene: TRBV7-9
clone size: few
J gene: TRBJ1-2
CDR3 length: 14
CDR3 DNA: TGTGCCAGCACCCCGGACAGGGCAACGGATGGCTACACCTTC
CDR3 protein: CASTPDRATDGYTF

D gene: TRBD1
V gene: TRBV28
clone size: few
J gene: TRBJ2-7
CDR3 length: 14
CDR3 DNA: TGTGCCAGCAGTTTTACTAACAGGGGGTACGAGCAGTACTTC
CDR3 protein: CASSFTNRGYEQYF

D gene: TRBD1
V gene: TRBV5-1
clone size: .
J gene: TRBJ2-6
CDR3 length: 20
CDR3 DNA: TGCGCCAGCAGCTTTGAAAGGGGACAGGGGGATTTCTCTGGGGCCAACGTCCTGACTTTC
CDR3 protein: CASSFERGQGDFSGANVLTF

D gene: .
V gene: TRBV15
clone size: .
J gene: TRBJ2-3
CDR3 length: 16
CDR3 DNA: TGTGCCACCAGCAGTGAGTGGGTGGGACAAACAGATACGCAGTATTTT
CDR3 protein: CATSSEWVGQTDTQYF

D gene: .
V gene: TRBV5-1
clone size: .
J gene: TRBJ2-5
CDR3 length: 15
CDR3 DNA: TGCGCCAGCAGCACCGAACCCTCCCTACAAGAGACCCAGTACTTC
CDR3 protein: CASSTEPSLQETQYF

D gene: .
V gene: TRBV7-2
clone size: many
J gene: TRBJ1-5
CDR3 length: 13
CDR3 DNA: TGTGCCAGCAGCTTAGACTTAGGGCAGCCCCAGCATTTT
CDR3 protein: CASSLDLGQPQHF

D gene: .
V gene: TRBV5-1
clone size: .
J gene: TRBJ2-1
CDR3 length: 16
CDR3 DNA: TGCGCCAGCAGCTTGGGGGCGATGCATTCCAGGGATGAGCAGTTCTTC
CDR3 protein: CASSLGAMHSRDEQFF

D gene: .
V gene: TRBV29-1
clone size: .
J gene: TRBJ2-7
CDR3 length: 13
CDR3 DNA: TGCAGCGTTGTGGGGCAGGGAGAAGCCGAGCAGTACTTC
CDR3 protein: CSVVGQGEAEQYF

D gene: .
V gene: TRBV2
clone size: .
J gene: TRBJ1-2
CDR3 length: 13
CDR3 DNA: TGTGCCAGCAGTGAGGGACCGAACTATGGCTACACCTTC
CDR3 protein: CASSEGPNYGYTF

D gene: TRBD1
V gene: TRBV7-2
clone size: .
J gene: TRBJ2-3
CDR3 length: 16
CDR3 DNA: TGTGCCAGCAGCTATTTCGGGACAGGGCGCGCAGATACGCAGTATTTT
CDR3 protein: CASSYFGTGRADTQYF

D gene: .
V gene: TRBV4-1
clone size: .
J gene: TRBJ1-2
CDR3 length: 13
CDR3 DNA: TGCGCCAGCAGCCGTTCCGCCGACCCTGGCTACACCTTC
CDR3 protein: CASSRSADPGYTF